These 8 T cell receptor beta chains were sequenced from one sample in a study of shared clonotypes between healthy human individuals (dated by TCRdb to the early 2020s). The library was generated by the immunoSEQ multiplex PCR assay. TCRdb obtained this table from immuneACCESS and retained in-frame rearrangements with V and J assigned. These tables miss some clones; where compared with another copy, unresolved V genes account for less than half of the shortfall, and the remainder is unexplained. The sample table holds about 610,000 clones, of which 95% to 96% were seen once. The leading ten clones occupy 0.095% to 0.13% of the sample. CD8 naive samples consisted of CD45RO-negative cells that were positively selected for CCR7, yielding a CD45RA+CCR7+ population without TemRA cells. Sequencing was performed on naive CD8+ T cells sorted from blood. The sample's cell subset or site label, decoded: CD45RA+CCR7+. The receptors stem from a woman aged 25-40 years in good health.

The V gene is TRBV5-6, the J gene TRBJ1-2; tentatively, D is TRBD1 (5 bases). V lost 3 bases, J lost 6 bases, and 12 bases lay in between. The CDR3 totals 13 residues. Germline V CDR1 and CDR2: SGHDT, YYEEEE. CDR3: CASSWDSYNGYTF. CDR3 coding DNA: TGTGCCAGCAGCTGGGACTCTTACAATGGCTACACCTTC.

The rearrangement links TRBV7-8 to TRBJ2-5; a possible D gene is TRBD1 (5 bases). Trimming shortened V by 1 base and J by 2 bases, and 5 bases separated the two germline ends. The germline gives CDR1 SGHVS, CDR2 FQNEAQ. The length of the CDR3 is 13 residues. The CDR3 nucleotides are TGTGCCAGCAGCTTAGAGGGGCAAGAGACCCAGTACTTC. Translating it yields CASSLEGQETQYF.

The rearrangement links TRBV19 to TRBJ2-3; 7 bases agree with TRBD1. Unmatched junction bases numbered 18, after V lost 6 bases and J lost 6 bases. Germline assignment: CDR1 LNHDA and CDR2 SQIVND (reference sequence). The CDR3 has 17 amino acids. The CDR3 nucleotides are TGTGCCAGTAGCAAGATGGTCGGGACAGCTCTGTCCGATACGCAGTATTTT. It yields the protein CASSKMVGTALSDTQYF.

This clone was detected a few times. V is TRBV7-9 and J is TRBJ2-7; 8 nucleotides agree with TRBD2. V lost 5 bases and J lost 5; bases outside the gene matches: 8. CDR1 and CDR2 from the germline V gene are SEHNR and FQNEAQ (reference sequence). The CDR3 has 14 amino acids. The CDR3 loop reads CASSLTSGSDEQYF. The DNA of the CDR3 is TGTGCCAGCAGCCTAACAAGCGGGAGTGACGAGCAGTACTTC. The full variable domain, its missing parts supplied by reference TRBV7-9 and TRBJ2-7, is DTGVSQNPRHKITKRGQNVTFRCDPISEHNRLYWYRQTLGQGPEFLTYFQNEAQLEKSRLLSDRFSAERPKGSFSTLEIQRTEQGDSAMYLCASSLTSGSDEQYFGPGTRLTVT.

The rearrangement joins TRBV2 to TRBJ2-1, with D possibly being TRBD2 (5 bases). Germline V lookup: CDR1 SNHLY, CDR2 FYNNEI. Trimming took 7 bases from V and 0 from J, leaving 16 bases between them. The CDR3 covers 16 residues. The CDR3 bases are TGTGCCAGCAACCGGGGAGCTTTGAGCTCCTACAATGAGCAGTTCTTC. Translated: CASNRGALSSYNEQFF.

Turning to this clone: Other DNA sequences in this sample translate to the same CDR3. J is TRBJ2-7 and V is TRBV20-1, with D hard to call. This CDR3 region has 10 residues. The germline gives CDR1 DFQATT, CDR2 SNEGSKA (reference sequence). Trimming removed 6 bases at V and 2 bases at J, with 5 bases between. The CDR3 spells CSALAYEQYF. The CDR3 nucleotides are TGCAGTGCCCTTGCCTACGAGCAGTACTTC.

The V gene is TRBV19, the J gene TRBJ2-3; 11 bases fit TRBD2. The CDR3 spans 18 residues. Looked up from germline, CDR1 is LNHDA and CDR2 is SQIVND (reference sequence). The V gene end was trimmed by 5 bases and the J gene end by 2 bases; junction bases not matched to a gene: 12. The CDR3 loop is CASSGLAGPMGVTDTQYF. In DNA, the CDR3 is TGTGCCAGTAGTGGACTAGCGGGTCCTATGGGGGTCACAGATACGCAGTATTTT.

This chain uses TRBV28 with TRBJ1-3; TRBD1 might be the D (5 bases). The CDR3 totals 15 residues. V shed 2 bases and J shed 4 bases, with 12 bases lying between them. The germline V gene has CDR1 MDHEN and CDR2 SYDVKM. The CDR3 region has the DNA TGTGCCAGCAGTTTAGAGGCAGGGTGGGGAAACACCATATATTTT. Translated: CASSLEAGWGNTIYF.